The subject of this entry is one TCR beta chain. Its antigen is unidentified. The data stem from a study of T cells in Graves' hyperthyroidism and ophthalmopathy. Amplified regions were TCR beta CDR3 sequences from RNA transcripts. The HTBI primer set drove a first-round RT-PCR of the TCR CDR3. MiXCR, run by TCRdb on the multiplex PCR reads, gives a single entry per CDR3 protein. The data show about 360,000 distinct CDR3 sequences, roughly 13% seen once. Study-wide results and caveats: Separation of ophthalmopathy from stable hyperthyroidism was achieved by a 13 V-J model.

Germline CDR1 and CDR2: KGHSH and LQKENI. The CDR3 contains 20 residues. J gave up 2 bases and V 4 bases, and 18 bases lay outside the gene matches. Exclusions: uncontrolled infection, other autoimmune disease, pregnancy, lactation. The TCR sequence derives from a woman aged 18 to 35 with Graves' hyperthyroidism. Input material: blood. This chain joins TRBV18 and TRBJ2-1; TRBD1 agrees at 9 bases. The CDR3 DNA reads TGTGCCAGCTCACTAACCGGGACAGGGACAGTTCTTACTCCCTACAATGAGCAGTTCTTC. Protein sequence: CASSLTGTGTVLTPYNEQFF.